This T cell receptor beta chain was recorded in a study of blood T cell repertoires in COVID-19. Only in-frame clones appear in the TCRdb table, and some are missing; sequencing was by immunoSEQ multiplex PCR. The profile shows some 500,000 clones, 70% to 90% of them singletons. The table lists this clone with a few counts. The sample contains more than one DNA sequence encoding this CDR3. Looked up from germline, CDR1 is LNHNV and CDR2 is YYDKDF (reference sequence). Trimming removed 1 base at V and 3 bases at J, with 13 bases between. The CDR3 runs to 15 residues. V is TRBV15 and J is TRBJ2-7, with D perhaps TRBD2 (6 bases). This clonotype was sampled from a middle-aged woman who had recovered from COVID-19. Material: PBMCs or T cells enriched from blood (not recorded which). The CDR3, as DNA: TGTGCCACCAGCAGAGGAGGGACTGAGAGCTACGAGCAGTACTTC. This codes for CATSRGGTESYEQYF.